These 17 T cell receptor beta chains originate from one sample sequenced in a study of T-cell memory formation after mild COVID-19. From the 5' RACE reads, TCRdb called clonotypes with MiXCR, one entry per CDR3 protein. The sample consists of some 130,000 distinct CDR3 sequences, less than 6.5% of them appearing once. Sequenced sample: PBMCs or a T cell subset sorted from them (not recorded which). These receptors came from an adult woman who had mild COVID-19 (a few samples of this study predate the infection). Cell type and time point are not known.

This clonotype was seen a few times. This sequence joins TRBV11-1 and TRBJ1-3; TRBD1 aligns across 7 bases. J was trimmed by 4 bases and V by 3 bases; bases with no gene match: 6. The CDR3 length is 15 residues. The germline V gene encodes CDR1 SGHAT and CDR2 FQDESV (reference sequence). The CDR3 sequence: CASSFYGTDGNTIYF. In DNA form, the CDR3 reads TGTGCCAGCAGCTTCTACGGGACAGACGGAAACACCATATATTTT.

This clonotype occurred many times. V usage is TRBV5-1 and J usage is TRBJ2-2, with 9 positions matching TRBD1. The V gene's germline CDR1 is SGHRS and CDR2 YFSETQ. The CDR3 length is 20 residues. V lost 5 bases and J lost 2; bases outside the gene matches: 19. DNA of the CDR3: TGCGCCAGCAGAAGTTCCGTCCAACCCGGGACAGGGATCAACACCGGGGAGCTGTTTTTT. This sequence encodes CASRSSVQPGTGINTGELFF.

This clonotype has just a few counts. This chain uses TRBV4-2 with TRBJ1-5; no firm D call. In germline, CDR1 is LGHNA, CDR2 YNFKEQ. V lost 0 bases and J 5 bases, leaving 11 bases between the germline ends. The CDR3 length is 15 residues. The CDR3 nucleotides read TGTGCCAGCAGCCAAGAGGTGTACGTGGATCAGCCCCAGCATTTT. This sequence encodes CASSQEVYVDQPQHF.

This clonotype was detected a few times. The gene calls are TRBV18 and TRBJ1-5; D ambiguous. The CDR3 has 16 amino acids. V was shortened by 2 bases and J by 2 bases, with 13 bases between the two germline ends. The germline CDR1 and CDR2 sequences are KGHSH and LQKENI. CDR3 bases: TGTGCCAGCTCACCATCGGAAGGGCTCGGCAATCAGCCCCAGCATTTT. This sequence encodes CASSPSEGLGNQPQHF.

This clonotype has only a few counts. The chain joins TRBV7-8 to TRBJ1-1, with unresolved D. V lost 5 bases, J lost 1 base, and 14 bases lay in between. This CDR3 is built from 15 residues. The germline V gene has CDR1 SGHVS and CDR2 FQNEAQ. The CDR3 region is CASSPPTGWNTEAFF. The CDR3 DNA is TGTGCCAGCAGCCCACCCACGGGGTGGAACACTGAAGCTTTCTTT.

This clonotype was counted at least ten times. The rearrangement links TRBV5-1 to TRBJ2-3; D is undetermined. The CDR3 spans 16 residues. Trimming removed 0 bases at V and 1 base at J, with 12 bases between. Germline CDR1 is SGHRS and CDR2 is YFSETQ. The CDR3 loop reads CASSLGIQSGTDTQYF. DNA for the CDR3: TGCGCCAGCAGCTTGGGGATCCAATCCGGCACAGATACGCAGTATTTT. Filled out from reference TRBV5-1 and TRBJ2-3, the complete variable domain reads KAGVTQTPRYLIKTRGQQVTLSCSPISGHRSVSWYQQTPGQGLQFLFEYFSETQRNKGNFPGRFSGRQFSNSRSEMNVSTLELGDSALYLCASSLGIQSGTDTQYFGPGTRLTVL.

The table lists this clonotype with many counts. The chain joins TRBV6-5 to TRBJ1-5, with a tentative D call TRBD1 (6 bases). The CDR3 runs to 14 residues. Trimming removed 6 bases at V and 6 bases at J, with 15 bases between. Germline CDR1 reads MNHEY; CDR2 reads SVGAGI. The CDR3 sequence is CASSTDRTSQPQHF. DNA of the CDR3: TGTGCCAGCAGCACCGACAGGACGAGTCAGCCCCAGCATTTT.

This clonotype was picked up many times. The CDR3 region is CASRRTSRNEQFF. The CDR3 DNA sequence: TGTGCCAGCAGGCGGACTAGCCGCAATGAGCAGTTCTTC. J is TRBJ2-1 and V is TRBV27, with TRBD2 matching 8 bases. The CDR3 runs 13 residues. Germline V gene data show CDR1 as MNHEY and CDR2 as SMNVEV (reference sequence). V shed 6 bases, J shed 6 bases, and the junction held 4 bases outside the gene matches.

This chain joins TRBV5-4 and TRBJ2-3; D possibly corresponds to TRBD1 (5 bases). The CDR3 has 15 amino acids. Germline CDR1 is SGHNT and CDR2 is YYREEE (reference sequence). V lost 1 base to trimming and J lost 0 bases, with 9 bases between them. The CDR3: CASSLTTGSTDTQYF. As DNA, the CDR3 is TGTGCCAGCAGCTTGACCACAGGCAGCACAGATACGCAGTATTTT.

The table lists this clonotype with a few counts. The V call is TRBV7-8, the J call TRBJ1-3; weak D call: TRBD1 (6 bases). Trimming removed 5 bases from V and 4 bases from J, with 15 bases in between. The CDR3 sequence is 15 residues long. Germline CDR1 and CDR2: SGHVS and FQNEAQ. Written as DNA, the CDR3 is TGTGCCAGCAGCCACAGGGCGCCGAAAGGAAACACCATATATTTT. Translated: CASSHRAPKGNTIYF. Full variable domain (rest looked up from reference TRBV7-8 and TRBJ1-3): GAGVSQSPRYKVAKRGQDVALRCDPISGHVSLFWYQQALGQGPEFLTYFQNEAQLDKSGLPSDRFFAERPEGSVSTLKIQRTQQEDSAVYLCASSHRAPKGNTIYFGEGSWLTVV.

This clonotype was seen ten or more times. The V and J genes are TRBV19 and TRBJ2-7, with 9 bases that match TRBD1. From germline, CDR1 is LNHDA and CDR2 SQIVND (reference sequence). With V trimmed by 3 bases and J by 0 bases, 3 bases remained unmatched. CDR3 length: 15 amino acids. DNA for the CDR3: TGTGCCAGTAGTATCGGGACAGGGTCCTCCTACGAGCAGTACTTC. It translates to CASSIGTGSSYEQYF. Based on the CDR3 plus reference TRBV19 and TRBJ2-7, the full variable domain is DGGITQSPKYLFRKEGQNVTLSCEQNLNHDAMYWYRQDPGQGLRLIYYSQIVNDFQKGDIAEGYSVSREKKESFPLTVTSAQKNPTAFYLCASSIGTGSSYEQYFGPGTRLTVT.

This clonotype was found many times. The gene calls are TRBV6-1 and TRBJ2-1, with TRBD2 as a possible D gene (5 bases). V lost 4 bases, J lost 8 bases, and 12 bases lay in between. Germline V gene data show CDR1 as MNHNS and CDR2 as SASEGT. The CDR3 covers 13 residues. The chain's CDR3 is CASSGRFSDEQFF. CDR3 sequence (DNA): TGTGCCAGCAGTGGACGGTTTAGCGATGAGCAGTTCTTC.

The table lists this clonotype with a few counts. V is TRBV29-1 and J is TRBJ1-2, with D possibly TRBD1 on 5 matching bases. The length of the CDR3 is 11 residues. Germline V CDR1 and CDR2: SQVTM, ANQGSEA. The V end lost 1 base, the J end lost 7 bases, and 7 bases lay between the germline ends. The CDR3 DNA follows: TGCAGCGTTGAAGTAGGGGTTGGCTACACCTTC. Protein: CSVEVGVGYTF.

V gene TRBV27 combines with J gene TRBJ1-1; 7 bases fit TRBD1. Trimming cost V 4 bases and J 6 bases; bases outside gene matches: 11. CDR3 size: 15 residues. The germline V gene encodes CDR1 MNHEY and CDR2 SMNVEV (reference sequence). CDR3 DNA: TGTGCCAGCAGTTCCGACAGGGTTCCGGTCTCTGAAGCTTTCTTT. Amino acids: CASSSDRVPVSEAFF.

The DNA of the CDR3 is TGCAGCGTTTGGTACGCCCAGCTCGCCAATGAGCAGTTCTTC. Residues: CSVWYAQLANEQFF. The chain links TRBV29-1 to TRBJ2-1; D call uncertain. Germline V gene lookup returns CDR1 SQVTM and CDR2 ANQGSEA. V gave up 5 bases and J gave up 6 bases, with 17 bases separating them. This CDR3 contains 14 residues.

In this sample, this clonotype turned up a few times. The gene calls are TRBV7-9 and TRBJ1-1; the match to TRBD1 covers 8 bases. J lost 3 bases, V lost 5 bases, and 8 bases had no gene match. Germline V CDR1 and CDR2: SEHNR, FQNEAQ (reference sequence). The CDR3 totals 15 residues. CDR3 sequence reads: CASSPRTGSHTEAFF. In DNA form, the CDR3 reads TGTGCCAGCAGCCCCAGGACAGGGTCTCACACTGAAGCTTTCTTT.

This clonotype has ten or more counts. The J gene is TRBJ2-3, the V gene TRBV20-1; D unclear. The CDR3 loop spans 16 amino acids. V was clipped by 3 bases and J by 7 bases, with 23 bases between them. Germline V gene lookup returns CDR1 DFQATT and CDR2 SNEGSKA (reference sequence). CDR3 sequence (DNA): TGCAGTGCTAGCCCCGACACCCATGTGAGCGTAAATACGCAGTATTTT. It specifies CSASPDTHVSVNTQYF.